The clone carrying this T cell receptor beta chain was observed at least ten times. The antigen is unknown. These data originate in a study of regulatory T cells in long-lasting Graves disease. Building of the TCR beta libraries involved iRepertoire HTBI primers and Arm-PCR of CDR3 regions. TCRdb reprocessed the multiplex PCR reads with MiXCR, giving one entry per CDR3 protein. The sample gives around 500,000 distinct CDR3 sequences, more than 20% of which show up once; 7% to 9.5% is in the top ten. Trimming removed 6 bases from V and 4 bases from J, with 13 bases in between. The CDR3 loop spans 13 amino acids. Germline-derived CDR1 and CDR2 are MDHEN and SYDVKM. The sample's time point: persistent/refractory GD, antithyroid drugs over 5 years with positive TRAb. After RNA was extracted from PBMCs, the TCR library was made from it. Study results and limitations: With persistent disease, TRBV28, TRBJ1-2 and TRBJ2-5 were the favored segments.

This clonotype was obtained from a female donor with Graves disease. The material sequenced was peripheral blood mononuclear cells (PBMCs), taken when the disease was refractory, from a patient treated with antithyroid drugs. V usage is TRBV28 and J usage is TRBJ2-7; D may be TRBD1 (5 bases). The CDR3 is CASRQDATYEQYF. CDR3 nucleotides: TGTGCCAGCAGACAGGACGCTACGTACGAGCAGTACTTC. The full variable domain, rest sourced from reference TRBV28 and TRBJ2-7, is DVKVTQSSRYLVKRTGEKVFLECVQDMDHENMFWYRQDPGLGLRLIYFSYDVKMKEKGDIPEGYSVSREKKERFSLILESASTNQTSMYLCASRQDATYEQYFGPGTRLTVT.